The clone carrying this T cell receptor beta chain was seen only once. Its target is not known. Some clones are missing from TCRdb's copy, which holds only in-frame ones; the method was immunoSEQ multiplex PCR. The sample lists 35,000 to 45,000 clones, approximately 92% occurring once. The CDR3 spans 13 residues. Germline V gives CDR1 MNHEY, CDR2 SMNVEV (reference sequence). Trimming pared 3 bases from V and 5 bases from J, leaving 10 bases between. The record originates from a study of OX40 agonist ivuxolimab in advanced cancers. Turning to the study itself: Prior anti-PD-1, anti-PD-L1 or anti-CTLA-4 therapy was allowed; over 30% had some.

Study-wide results and limits: It was not determined which antigens were specifically recognized by the peripheral T cells that had undergone clonal expansion. Some of the nonresponding patients also showed low levels of normalized T-cell clonal expansion. Within 6 weeks, CD4+ and CD8+ blood T cells expanded clonally at 0.1 to 3.0 mg/kg.

The TCR was taken from an adult with an advanced solid tumor such as melanoma, head and neck, liver or kidney cancer. The sequenced sample was CD4+ or CD8+ T cells sorted from blood, obtained in a trial of the OX40 agonist ivuxolimab. This chain joins TRBV27 and TRBJ2-5; D unclear. CDR3 DNA sequence: TGTGCCAGCAGTTTCGGGCGGACCGAGACCCAGTACTTC. Translating gives CASSFGRTETQYF.